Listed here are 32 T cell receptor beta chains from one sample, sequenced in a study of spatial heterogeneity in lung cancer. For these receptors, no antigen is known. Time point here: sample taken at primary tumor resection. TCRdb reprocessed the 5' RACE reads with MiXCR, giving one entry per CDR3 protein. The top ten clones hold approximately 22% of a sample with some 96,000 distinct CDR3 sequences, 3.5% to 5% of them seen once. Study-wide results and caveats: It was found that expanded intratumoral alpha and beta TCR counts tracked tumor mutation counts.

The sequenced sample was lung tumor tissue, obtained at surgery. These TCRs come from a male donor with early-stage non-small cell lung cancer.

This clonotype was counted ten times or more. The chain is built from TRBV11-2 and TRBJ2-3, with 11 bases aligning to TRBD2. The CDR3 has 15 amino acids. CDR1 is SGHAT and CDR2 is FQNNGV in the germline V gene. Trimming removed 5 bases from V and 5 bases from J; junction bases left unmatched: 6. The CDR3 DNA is TGTGCCAGCAGCCTAGCGGGAGGCGGGAGAGATACGCAGTATTTT. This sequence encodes CASSLAGGGRDTQYF.

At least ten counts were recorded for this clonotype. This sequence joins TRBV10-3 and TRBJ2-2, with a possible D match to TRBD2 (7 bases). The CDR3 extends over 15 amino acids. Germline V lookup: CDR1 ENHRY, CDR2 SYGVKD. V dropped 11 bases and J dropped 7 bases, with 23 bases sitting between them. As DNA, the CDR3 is TGTGCCGCAGTAGGGACTACCGGGGGCAGCGGGGAGCTGTTTTTT. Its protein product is CAAVGTTGGSGELFF.

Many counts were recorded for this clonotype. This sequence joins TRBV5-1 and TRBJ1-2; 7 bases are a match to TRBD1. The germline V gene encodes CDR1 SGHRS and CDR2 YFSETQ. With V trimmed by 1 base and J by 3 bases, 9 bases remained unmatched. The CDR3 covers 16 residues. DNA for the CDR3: TGCGCCAGCAGCTTGTTTGGCAGGGGGTCTGACTATGGCTACACCTTC. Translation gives CASSLFGRGSDYGYTF.

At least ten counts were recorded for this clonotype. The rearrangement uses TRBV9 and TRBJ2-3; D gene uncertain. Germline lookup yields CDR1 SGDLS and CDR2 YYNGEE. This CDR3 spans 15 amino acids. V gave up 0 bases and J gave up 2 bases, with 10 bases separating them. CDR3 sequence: CASSVAGRTTDTQYF. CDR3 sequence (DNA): TGTGCCAGCAGCGTAGCCGGCAGAACCACAGATACGCAGTATTTT.

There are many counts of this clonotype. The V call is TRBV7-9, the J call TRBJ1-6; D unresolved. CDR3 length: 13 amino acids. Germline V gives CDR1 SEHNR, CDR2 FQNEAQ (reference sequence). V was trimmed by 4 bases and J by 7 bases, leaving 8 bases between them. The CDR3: CASSSAGNSPLHF. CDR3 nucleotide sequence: TGTGCCAGCAGCTCGGCGGGGAATTCACCCCTCCACTTT.

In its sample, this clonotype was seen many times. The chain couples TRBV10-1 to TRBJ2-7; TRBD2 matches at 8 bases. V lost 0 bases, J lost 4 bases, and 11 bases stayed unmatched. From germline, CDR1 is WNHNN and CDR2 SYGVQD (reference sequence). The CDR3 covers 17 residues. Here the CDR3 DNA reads TGCGCCAGCAGTGAGTCGAGAGCGGGAGCCATCGGGTACGAGCAGTACTTC. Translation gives CASSESRAGAIGYEQYF.

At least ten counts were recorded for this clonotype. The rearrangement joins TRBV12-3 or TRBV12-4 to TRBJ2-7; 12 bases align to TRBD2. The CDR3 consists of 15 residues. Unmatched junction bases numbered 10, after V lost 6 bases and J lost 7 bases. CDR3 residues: CASRPTSGGSREQYF. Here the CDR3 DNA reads TGTGCCAGCAGACCGACTAGCGGGGGCTCTCGAGAGCAGTACTTC.

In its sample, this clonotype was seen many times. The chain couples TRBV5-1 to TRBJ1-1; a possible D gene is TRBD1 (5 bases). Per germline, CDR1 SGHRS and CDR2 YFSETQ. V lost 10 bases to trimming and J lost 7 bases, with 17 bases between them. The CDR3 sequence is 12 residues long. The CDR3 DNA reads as TGCGCCTCCCGGAAAACAGGAGATGAAGCTTTCTTT. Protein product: CASRKTGDEAFF.

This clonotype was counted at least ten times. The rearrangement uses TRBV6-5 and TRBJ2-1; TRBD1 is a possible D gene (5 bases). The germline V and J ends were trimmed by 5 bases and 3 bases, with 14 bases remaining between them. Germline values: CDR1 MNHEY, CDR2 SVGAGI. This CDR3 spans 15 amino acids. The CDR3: CASSARGTNYNEQFF. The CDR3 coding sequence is TGTGCCAGCAGTGCTAGGGGTACCAACTACAATGAGCAGTTCTTC.

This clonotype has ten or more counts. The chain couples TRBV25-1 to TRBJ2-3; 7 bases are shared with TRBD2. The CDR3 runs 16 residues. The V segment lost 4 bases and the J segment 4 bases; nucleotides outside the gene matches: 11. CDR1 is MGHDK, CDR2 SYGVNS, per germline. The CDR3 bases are TGTGCCAGCAGTGCGATGAGCGGGAAGTACGCAGATACGCAGTATTTT. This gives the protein CASSAMSGKYADTQYF.

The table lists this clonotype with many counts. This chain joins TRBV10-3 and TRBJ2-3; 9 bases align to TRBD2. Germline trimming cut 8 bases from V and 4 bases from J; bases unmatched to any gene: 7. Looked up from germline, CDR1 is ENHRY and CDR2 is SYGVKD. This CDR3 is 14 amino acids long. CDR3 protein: CAIGGAGGADTQYF. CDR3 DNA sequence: TGTGCCATCGGGGGAGCGGGAGGAGCAGATACGCAGTATTTT.

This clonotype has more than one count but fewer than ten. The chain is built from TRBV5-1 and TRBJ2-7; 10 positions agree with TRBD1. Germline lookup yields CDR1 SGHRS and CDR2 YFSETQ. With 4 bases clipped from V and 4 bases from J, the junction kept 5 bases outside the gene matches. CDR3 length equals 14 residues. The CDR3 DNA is TGCGCCAGCAGCCAGGGACAGGGGCGTTACGAGCAGTACTTC. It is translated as CASSQGQGRYEQYF.

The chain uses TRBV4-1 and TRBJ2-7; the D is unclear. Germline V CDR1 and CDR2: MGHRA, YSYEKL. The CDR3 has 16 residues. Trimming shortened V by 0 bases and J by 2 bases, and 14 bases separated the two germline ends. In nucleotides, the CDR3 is TGCGCCAGCAGCCAAGAAAGTACCGCCGTCCCCTACGAGCAGTACTTC. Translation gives CASSQESTAVPYEQYF.

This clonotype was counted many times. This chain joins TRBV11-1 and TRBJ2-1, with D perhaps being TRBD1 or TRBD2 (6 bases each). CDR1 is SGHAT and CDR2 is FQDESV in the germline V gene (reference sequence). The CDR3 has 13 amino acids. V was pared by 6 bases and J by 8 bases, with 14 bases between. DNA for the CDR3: TGTGCCAGCAGGTACAGGGAGGAGGATGAGCAGTTCTTC. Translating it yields CASRYREEDEQFF.

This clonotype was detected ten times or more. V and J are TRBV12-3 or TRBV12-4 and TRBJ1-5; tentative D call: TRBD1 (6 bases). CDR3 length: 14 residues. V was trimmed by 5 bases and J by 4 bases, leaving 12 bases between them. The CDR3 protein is CASSPVTGNQPQHF. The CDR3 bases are TGTGCCAGCAGTCCTGTGACAGGAAATCAGCCCCAGCATTTT.

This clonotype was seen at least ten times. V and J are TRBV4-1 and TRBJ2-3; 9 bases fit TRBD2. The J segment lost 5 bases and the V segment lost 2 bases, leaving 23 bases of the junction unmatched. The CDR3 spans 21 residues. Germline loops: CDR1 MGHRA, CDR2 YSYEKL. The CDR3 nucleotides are TGCGCCAGCAGCCAACCACCAATAGGGACTAGCTACGGGAGACCTATAGATACGCAGTATTTT. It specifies CASSQPPIGTSYGRPIDTQYF.

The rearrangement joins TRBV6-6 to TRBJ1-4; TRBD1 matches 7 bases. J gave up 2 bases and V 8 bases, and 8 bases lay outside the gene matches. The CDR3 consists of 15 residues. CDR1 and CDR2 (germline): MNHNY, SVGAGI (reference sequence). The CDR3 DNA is TGTGCCAGCGGAGGGGGCCCGTGGACTAATGAAAAACTGTTTTTT. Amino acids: CASGGGPWTNEKLFF.

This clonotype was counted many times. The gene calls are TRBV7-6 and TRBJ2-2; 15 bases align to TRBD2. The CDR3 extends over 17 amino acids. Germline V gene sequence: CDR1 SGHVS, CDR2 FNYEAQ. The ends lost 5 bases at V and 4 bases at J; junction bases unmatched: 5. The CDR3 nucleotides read TGTGCCAGCAGCGCGGGACTAGCGGGAGGTCTCACCGGGGAGCTGTTTTTT. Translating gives CASSAGLAGGLTGELFF.

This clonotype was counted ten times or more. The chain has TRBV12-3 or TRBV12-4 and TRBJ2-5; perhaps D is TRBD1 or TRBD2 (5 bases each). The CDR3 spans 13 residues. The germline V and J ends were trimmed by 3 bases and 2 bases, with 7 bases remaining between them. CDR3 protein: CASSFGGQETQYF. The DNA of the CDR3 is TGTGCCAGCAGTTTTGGGGGTCAAGAGACCCAGTACTTC.

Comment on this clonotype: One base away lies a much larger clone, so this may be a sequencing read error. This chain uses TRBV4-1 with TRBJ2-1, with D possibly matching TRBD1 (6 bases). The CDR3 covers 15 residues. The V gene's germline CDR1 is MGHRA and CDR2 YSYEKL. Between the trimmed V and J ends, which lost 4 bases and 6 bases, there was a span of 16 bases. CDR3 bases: TGCGCCAGCAGCCTTATTGGGGGACACTTCAATGAGCAGTTCTTC. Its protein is CASSLIGGHFNEQFF.

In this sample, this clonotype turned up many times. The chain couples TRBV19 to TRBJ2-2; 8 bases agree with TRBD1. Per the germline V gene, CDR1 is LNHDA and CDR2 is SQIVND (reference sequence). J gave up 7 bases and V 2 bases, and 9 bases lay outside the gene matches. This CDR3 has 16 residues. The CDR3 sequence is CASSIRTGSVIGELFF. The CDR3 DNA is TGTGCCAGTAGTATAAGGACAGGGTCAGTCATCGGGGAGCTGTTTTTT. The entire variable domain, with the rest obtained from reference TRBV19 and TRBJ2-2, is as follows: DGGITQSPKYLFRKEGQNVTLSCEQNLNHDAMYWYRQDPGQGLRLIYYSQIVNDFQKGDIAEGYSVSREKKESFPLTVTSAQKNPTAFYLCASSIRTGSVIGELFFGEGSRLTVL.

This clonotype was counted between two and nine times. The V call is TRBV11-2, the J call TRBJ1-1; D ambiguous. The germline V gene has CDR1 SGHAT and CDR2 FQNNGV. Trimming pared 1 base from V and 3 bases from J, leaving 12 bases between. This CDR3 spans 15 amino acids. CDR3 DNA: TGTGCCAGCAGCTTAGGAGGAGGGAGGGACACTGAAGCTTTCTTT. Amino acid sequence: CASSLGGGRDTEAFF.

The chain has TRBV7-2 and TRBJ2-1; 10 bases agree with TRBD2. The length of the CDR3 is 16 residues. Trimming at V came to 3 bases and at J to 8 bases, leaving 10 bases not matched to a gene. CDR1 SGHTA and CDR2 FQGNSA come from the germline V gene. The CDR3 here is CASSFRAGGDMDEQFF. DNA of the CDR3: TGTGCCAGCAGCTTTCGAGCGGGAGGGGATATGGATGAGCAGTTCTTC.

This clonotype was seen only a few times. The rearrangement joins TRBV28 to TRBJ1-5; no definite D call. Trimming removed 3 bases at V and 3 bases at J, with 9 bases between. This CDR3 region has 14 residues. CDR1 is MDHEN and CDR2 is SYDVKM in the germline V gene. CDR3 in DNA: TGTGCCAGCAGTTTCGCAAGTTACAATCAGCCCCAGCATTTT. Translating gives CASSFASYNQPQHF. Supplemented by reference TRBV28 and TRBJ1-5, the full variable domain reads DVKVTQSSRYLVKRTGEKVFLECVQDMDHENMFWYRQDPGLGLRLIYFSYDVKMKEKGDIPEGYSVSREKKERFSLILESASTNQTSMYLCASSFASYNQPQHFGDGTRLSIL.

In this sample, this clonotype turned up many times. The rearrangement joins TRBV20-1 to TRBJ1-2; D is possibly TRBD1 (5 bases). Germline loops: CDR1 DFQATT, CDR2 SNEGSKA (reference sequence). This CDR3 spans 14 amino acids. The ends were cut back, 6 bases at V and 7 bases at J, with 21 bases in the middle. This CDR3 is CSALATAFYGGYTF. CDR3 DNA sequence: TGCAGTGCCCTTGCGACAGCTTTTTATGGTGGCTACACCTTC.

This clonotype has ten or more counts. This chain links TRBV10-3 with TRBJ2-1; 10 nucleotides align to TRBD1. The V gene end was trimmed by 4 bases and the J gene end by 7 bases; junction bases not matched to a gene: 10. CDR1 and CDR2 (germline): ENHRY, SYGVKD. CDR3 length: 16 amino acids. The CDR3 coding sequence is TGTGCCATCAGTGGAACCGGGACAGGGGAGAGGAATGAGCAGTTCTTC. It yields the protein CAISGTGTGERNEQFF.

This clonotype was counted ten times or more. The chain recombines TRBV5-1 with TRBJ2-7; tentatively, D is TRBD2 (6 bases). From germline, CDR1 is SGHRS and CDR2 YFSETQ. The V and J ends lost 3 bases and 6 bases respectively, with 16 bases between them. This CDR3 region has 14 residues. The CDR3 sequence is CASSSSAAGTEQYF. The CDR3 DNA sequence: TGCGCCAGCAGCTCCTCAGCAGCGGGTACCGAGCAGTACTTC. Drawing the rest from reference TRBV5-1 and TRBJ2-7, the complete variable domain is KAGVTQTPRYLIKTRGQQVTLSCSPISGHRSVSWYQQTPGQGLQFLFEYFSETQRNKGNFPGRFSGRQFSNSRSEMNVSTLELGDSALYLCASSSSAAGTEQYFGPGTRLTVT.

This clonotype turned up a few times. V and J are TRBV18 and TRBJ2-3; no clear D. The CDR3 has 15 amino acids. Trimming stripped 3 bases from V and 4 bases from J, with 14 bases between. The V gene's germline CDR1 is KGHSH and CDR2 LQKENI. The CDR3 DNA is TGTGCCAGCTCACCGCAAAGAACTGTCGCAGATACGCAGTATTTT. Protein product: CASSPQRTVADTQYF.

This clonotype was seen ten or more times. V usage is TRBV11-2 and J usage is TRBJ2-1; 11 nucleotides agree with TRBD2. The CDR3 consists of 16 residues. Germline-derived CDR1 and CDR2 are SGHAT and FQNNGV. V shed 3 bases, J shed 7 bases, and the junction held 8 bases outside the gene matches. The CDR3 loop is CASSFGLAGSGNEQFF. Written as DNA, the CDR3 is TGTGCCAGCAGCTTTGGACTAGCGGGTTCAGGGAATGAGCAGTTCTTC.

The CDR3 protein is CASRIRSSYNSPLHF. The DNA of the CDR3 is TGTGCCAGCAGGATAAGGAGCTCCTATAATTCACCCCTCCACTTT. The gene calls are TRBV6-5 and TRBJ1-6; D is ambiguous. V lost 6 bases and J lost 0, with 9 bases in between. Germline V gene data show CDR1 as MNHEY and CDR2 as SVGAGI. This CDR3 contains 15 residues.

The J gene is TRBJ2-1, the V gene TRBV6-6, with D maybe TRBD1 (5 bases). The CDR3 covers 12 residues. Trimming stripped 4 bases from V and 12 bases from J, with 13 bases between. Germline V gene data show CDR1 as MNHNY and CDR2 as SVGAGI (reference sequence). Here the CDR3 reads CASSSPGNRQFF. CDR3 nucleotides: TGTGCCAGCAGTTCACCAGGGAACCGGCAGTTCTTC.

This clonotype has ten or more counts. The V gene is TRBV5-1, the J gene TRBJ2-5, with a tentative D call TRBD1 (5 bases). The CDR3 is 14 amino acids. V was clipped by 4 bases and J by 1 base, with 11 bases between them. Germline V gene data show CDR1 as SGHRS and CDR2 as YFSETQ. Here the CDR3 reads CASSPDIFQETQYF. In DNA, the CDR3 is TGCGCCAGCAGCCCGGACATTTTCCAAGAGACCCAGTACTTC. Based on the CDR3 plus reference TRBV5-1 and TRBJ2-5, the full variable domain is KAGVTQTPRYLIKTRGQQVTLSCSPISGHRSVSWYQQTPGQGLQFLFEYFSETQRNKGNFPGRFSGRQFSNSRSEMNVSTLELGDSALYLCASSPDIFQETQYFGPGTRLLVL.